This TCR beta chain is from a study of T cells in Graves' hyperthyroidism and ophthalmopathy. Findings and caveats of the study: Stable hyperthyroidism was told apart from ophthalmopathy by a model built on 13 V-J features. Before onset, ophthalmopathy was predicted by the model a median around 6 months earlier.

This clonotype was seen repeatedly, ten times or more. Its antigen is undetermined. Trimming removed 4 bases at V and 0 bases at J, with 12 bases between. The CDR3 has 15 residues. Germline V gives CDR1 MNHEY, CDR2 SVGEGT. Amplification of TCR beta CDR3 regions used RNA as the template. Researchers ran a first-round RT-PCR on the TCR CDR3 using the HTBI primer set. TCRdb called the multiplex PCR reads again in MiXCR, with one record for every CDR3 protein. The top ten clones hold roughly 20% of a sample with about 570,000 distinct CDR3 sequences, 46% of them seen once. It was uncontrolled infection, other autoimmune disease, pregnancy or lactation that excluded patients.

The sequenced sample was peripheral blood or thyroid tissue (not recorded which). The V and J genes are TRBV6-2 or TRBV6-3 and TRBJ1-1; D remains unclear. This TCR came from an adult woman with Graves' disease, either hyperthyroidism or ophthalmopathy (not recorded which). The CDR3 protein is CASSSTVRLNTEAFF. Written as DNA, the CDR3 is TGTGCCAGCAGTTCCACGGTTCGGTTGAACACTGAAGCTTTCTTT.